Given below is one TCR beta chain in context. Antigen: not known. As to treatment: roughly 11-day PBMC culture with coronavirus spike peptide pools or control peptides (ViraFEST assay). PCR positivity dates ran from March to December 2020, preceding US Alpha, Beta and Delta variants. The V end was cut by 0 bases, the J end by 4 bases, with 9 bases between. Germline-derived CDR1 and CDR2 are DFQATT and SNEGSKA (reference sequence). The CDR3 totals 13 residues. With the Oncomine TCR Beta short-read assay, DNA from cultured CD4+ T cells was sequenced. Someone extracted genomic DNA from cultured CD4+ T cells. TCRdb re-called the PCR reads through MiXCR, storing one row per CDR3 protein. The table has around 5,900 distinct CDR3 sequences, around 47% seen once; the top ten hold approximately 10%. The data belong to a study of vaccination and CD4 T cells after COVID-19. Looking at the study overall: Four females and six males made up the convalescents, with two Hispanic. Overlapping spike pools from SARS-CoV-2 and HCoV-NL63, HCoV-OC43 and HCoV-229E served as culture stimuli.

The chain joins TRBV20-1 to TRBJ1-2; no clear D gene. The source material was CD4+ T cells from blood, cultured in vitro. The source is a human donor who had recovered from COVID-19. CDR3 nucleotide sequence: TGCAGTGCTAGAGATCGTTCCAGCTATGGCTACACCTTC. Translated: CSARDRSSYGYTF.